This T cell receptor beta chain was sequenced in a study of T-cell memory formation after mild COVID-19. Study outcomes and limitations: Contracting CD4+ clones were located mainly in CM and EM, and CD8+ clones in EMRA. That cross-reactive memory joined was suggested by some responding clones appearing in pre-infection memory. Clones shrinking from day 15 to 85 showed even CD4/CD8 mixes; later expanders tilted CD4+.

TCRdb analysed the 5' RACE reads with MiXCR anew, one entry per CDR3 protein. The data hold 350,000 to 400,000 distinct CDR3 sequences, with approximately 14% observed a single time. V shed 5 bases, J shed 1 base, and the junction held 6 bases outside the gene matches. The CDR3 spans 15 residues. Concerning this clonotype: Its matching antigen is unknown.

The sequencing input was PBMCs or a T cell subset sorted from them (not recorded which). The receptor was isolated from a man between 18 and 35 years old who had mild COVID-19 (a few samples of this study predate the infection). Cell type and time point are not known. This chain connects TRBV12-3 or TRBV12-4 to TRBJ1-2, with 8 bases fitting TRBD1. CDR3 sequence reads: CASSQPGQVNYGYTF. The CDR3, as DNA: TGTGCCAGCAGTCAACCGGGACAGGTTAACTATGGCTACACCTTC.